Listed here are 26 T cell receptor beta chains from one sample, sequenced in a study of OX40 agonist ivuxolimab in advanced cancers. Assay: immunoSEQ multiplex PCR; the TCRdb copy retains only in-frame clones and omits some. Of about 64,000 clones detected, approximately 90% appear once; the ten largest clones hold approximately 0.44%. The specimen comprised CD4+ or CD8+ T cells sorted from blood, sampled in a trial of the OX40 agonist ivuxolimab. Source of these receptors: an adult with an advanced solid tumor such as melanoma, head and neck, liver or kidney cancer.

The chain recombines TRBV6-6 with TRBJ2-1; possibly TRBD1 for D (6 bases). Trimming took 2 bases from V and 5 from J, leaving 13 bases between them. This CDR3 region has 15 residues. Germline CDR1 is MNHNY and CDR2 is SVGAGI (reference sequence). The CDR3: CASSYQRQAHNEQFF. For the CDR3, the DNA is TGTGCCAGCAGTTACCAAAGACAGGCGCACAATGAGCAGTTCTTC.

The chain couples TRBV12-5 to TRBJ2-2; 7 nucleotides agree with TRBD2. V dropped 6 bases and J dropped 4; count of bases not matched to a gene: 5. The germline gives CDR1 LGHNT, CDR2 FRNRAP. This CDR3 region has 14 residues. The CDR3 here is CASGRGSATGELFF. In nucleotides, the CDR3 is TGTGCTAGTGGGCGGGGGTCGGCCACCGGGGAGCTGTTTTTT. The complete variable domain, with remaining parts taken from reference TRBV12-5 and TRBJ2-2, reads DARVTQTPRHKVTEMGQEVTMRCQPILGHNTVFWYRQTMMQGLELLAYFRNRAPLDDSGMPKDRFSAEMPDATLATLKIQPSEPRDSAVYFCASGRGSATGELFFGEGSRLTVL.

The chain recombines TRBV5-1 with TRBJ1-6; D is undetermined. Germline V lookup: CDR1 SGHRS, CDR2 YFSETQ. Trimming pared 2 bases from V and 4 bases from J, leaving 13 bases between. The CDR3 is 16 residues long. CDR3 DNA sequence: TGCGCCAGCAGCTTCCGGGAGGGCGTTTATAATTCACCCCTCCACTTT. Translated: CASSFREGVYNSPLHF.

The chain employs TRBV2 and TRBJ2-2; TRBD2 matches at 7 bases. The trim removed 6 bases at V and 5 bases at J, leaving 9 bases unmatched. The CDR3 covers 15 residues. Per the germline V gene, CDR1 is SNHLY and CDR2 is FYNNEI. CDR3 sequence (DNA): TGTGCCAGCAGGGCAAGCGGGACTCAAACCGGGGAGCTGTTTTTT. Protein product: CASRASGTQTGELFF.

This rearrangement joins TRBV21-1 to TRBJ2-1; the table's TRBD2 call for D was not verified on the DNA. TRBV21-1 is noted as a pseudogene. There are 14 residues in the CDR3. CDR3 coding DNA: TGTGCCAGACCCGGGACTAGCGAGGACAATGAGCAGTTCTTC. Amino acids: CARPGTSEDNEQFF.

The CDR3 DNA sequence: TGTGCCAGCAGTCGACTAGCGGAGAACAATGAGCAGTTCTTC. Encoded protein: CASSRLAENNEQFF. The chain couples TRBV4-2 to TRBJ2-1; 9 bases fit TRBD2. In germline, CDR1 is LGHNA, CDR2 YNFKEQ. The CDR3 consists of 14 residues. After removal of 6 bases from V and 5 bases from J, the junction contained 5 bases not matched to a gene.

The gene calls are TRBV5-1 and TRBJ2-2, with 7 positions matching TRBD1. V was pared by 6 bases and J by 6 bases, with 5 bases of the junction left unmatched. Germline V gives CDR1 SGHRS, CDR2 YFSETQ. This CDR3 is 13 amino acids long. The chain's CDR3 is CASINQGAGELFF. Here the CDR3 DNA reads TGCGCCAGCATAAACCAGGGGGCCGGGGAGCTGTTTTTT.

This chain joins TRBV5-1 and TRBJ2-1; possibly TRBD1 for D (6 bases). CDR3 length equals 14 residues. Germline-derived CDR1 and CDR2 are SGHRS and YFSETQ. V lost 0 bases to trimming and J lost 5 bases, with 9 bases between them. Here the CDR3 reads CASSLGGTNNEQFF. As DNA, the CDR3 is TGCGCCAGCAGCTTGGGGGGGACAAACAATGAGCAGTTCTTC.

The chain uses TRBV4-3 and TRBJ1-4; 12 nucleotides align to TRBD1. The CDR3 contains 17 residues. CDR1 and CDR2 (germline): LGHNA, YSLEER. The V gene end was trimmed by 2 bases and the J gene end by 4 bases; junction bases not matched to a gene: 5. CDR3 DNA: TGCGCCAGCAGCCAACCGGGACAGGGGGCGGGTAATGAAAAACTGTTTTTT. This sequence encodes CASSQPGQGAGNEKLFF.

This chain links TRBV14 with TRBJ1-2, with 7 bases identical to TRBD1. The CDR3 has 14 residues. Germline CDR1 and CDR2: SGHDN and FVKESK. Unmatched junction bases numbered 14, after V lost 6 bases and J lost 10 bases. CDR3 residues: CASSQGQSKSDYTF. In nucleotides, the CDR3 is TGTGCCAGCAGTCAGGGACAGTCAAAAAGTGACTACACCTTC.

This clone came up once. V is TRBV11-3 and J is TRBJ2-5; 7 positions match TRBD2. CDR1 is SGHNT and CDR2 is YENEEA in the germline V gene. This CDR3 region has 15 residues. Trimming removed 5 bases from V and 4 bases from J; junction bases left unmatched: 10. CDR3 residues: CASSPREGTLETQYF. The CDR3 DNA reads as TGTGCCAGCAGCCCCAGGGAGGGGACTTTAGAGACCCAGTACTTC.

This chain uses TRBV5-6 with TRBJ1-3, with TRBD1 as a possible D gene (6 bases). The CDR3 is made up of 16 amino acids. CDR1 is SGHDT, CDR2 YYEEEE, per germline. Between the trimmed V and J ends, which lost 4 bases and 2 bases, there was a span of 16 bases. The CDR3 is CASSVGRGVPGNTIYF. In DNA, the CDR3 is TGTGCCAGCAGCGTGGGGAGGGGGGTACCTGGAAACACCATATATTTT.

This chain connects TRBV19 to TRBJ1-4, with a tentative D call TRBD1 (5 bases). The CDR3 runs to 15 residues. Deletions cut 8 bases from V and 3 bases from J, with 16 bases between. Germline V gives CDR1 LNHDA, CDR2 SQIVND (reference sequence). The CDR3, as DNA: TGTGCCAGTGCCCCGGGGGTTCCGGCTAATGAAAAACTGTTTTTT. It encodes CASAPGVPANEKLFF.

The chain has TRBV6-4 and TRBJ2-1; 10 positions match TRBD2. Germline CDR1 is MRHNA and CDR2 is SNTAGT. The CDR3 loop spans 15 amino acids. V was pared by 6 bases and J by 8 bases, with 10 bases of the junction left unmatched. The DNA for the CDR3 is TGTGCCAGCAGCGCGGAAGCGGGAGGGCCCCATGAGCAGTTCTTC. Encoded protein: CASSAEAGGPHEQFF.

The V call is TRBV5-6, the J call TRBJ1-2, with D tentatively TRBD1 (5 bases). Germline assignment: CDR1 SGHDT and CDR2 YYEEEE. Trimming stripped 2 bases from V and 0 bases from J, with 14 bases between. The CDR3 totals 16 residues. The CDR3 nucleotides are TGTGCCAGCAGCTTTGTTTTGGCAGGGACTAACTATGGCTACACCTTC. Translated, it gives CASSFVLAGTNYGYTF. Complete variable domain (other parts from reference TRBV5-6 and TRBJ1-2): DAGVTQSPTHLIKTRGQQVTLRCSPKSGHDTVSWYQQALGQGPQFIFQYYEEEERQRGNFPDRFSGHQFPNYSSELNVNALLLGDSALYLCASSFVLAGTNYGYTFGSGTRLTVV.

The chain recombines TRBV4-3 with TRBJ2-2; D may be TRBD2 (6 bases). Trimming removed 0 bases at V and 5 bases at J, with 13 bases between. This CDR3 has 16 amino acids. Germline V gene sequence: CDR1 LGHNA, CDR2 YSLEER. The CDR3 is CASSQDTAGNTGELFF. DNA for the CDR3: TGCGCCAGCAGCCAAGATACGGCGGGGAATACCGGGGAGCTGTTTTTT.

The chain uses TRBV2 and TRBJ2-2; 8 bases fit TRBD2. Germline CDR1 and CDR2: SNHLY and FYNNEI. The CDR3 covers 15 residues. Losses at the gene ends were 6 bases for V and 0 bases for J; bases not matched to a gene: 3. The CDR3 loop reads CASSGRASNTGELFF. In DNA, the CDR3 is TGTGCCAGCAGCGGGAGGGCCTCGAACACCGGGGAGCTGTTTTTT. Variable domain in full (rest from reference TRBV2 and TRBJ2-2): EPEVTQTPSHQVTQMGQEVILRCVPISNHLYFYWYRQILGQKVEFLVSFYNNEISEKSEIFDDQFSVERPDGSNFTLKIRSTKLEDSAMYFCASSGRASNTGELFFGEGSRLTVL.

The chain uses TRBV30 and TRBJ2-7, with 7 nucleotides matching TRBD2. Germline CDR1 reads GTSNPN; CDR2 reads SVGIG (reference sequence). The V gene end was trimmed by 0 bases and the J gene end by 3 bases; junction bases not matched to a gene: 2. The CDR3 extends over 13 amino acids. The CDR3 spells CAWSVRDYYEQYF. Here the CDR3 DNA reads TGTGCCTGGAGTGTACGGGACTACTACGAGCAGTACTTC. The full variable domain, in which reference TRBV30 and TRBJ2-7 provide the parts outside the CDR3, is SQTIHQWPATLVQPVGSPLSLECTVEGTSNPNLYWYRQAAGRGLQLLFYSVGIGQISSEVPQNLSASRPQDRQFILSSKKLLLSDSGFYLCAWSVRDYYEQYFGPGTRLTVT.

The V call is TRBV10-2, the J call TRBJ2-1, with 7 nucleotides matching TRBD2. Germline CDR1 WSHSY, CDR2 SAAADI. The junction had 7 bases not matched to a gene; V was cut back by 6 bases and J by 5 bases. The CDR3 length is 14 residues. The CDR3 sequence is CASRETSRDNEQFF. Written as DNA, the CDR3 is TGCGCCAGCAGGGAGACTAGCAGAGACAATGAGCAGTTCTTC.

The chain recombines TRBV29-1 with TRBJ2-7, with 11 positions matching TRBD1. The germline V gene encodes CDR1 SQVTM and CDR2 ANQGSEA. This CDR3 region has 15 residues. V lost 6 bases to trimming and J lost 6 bases; unmatched junction nucleotides: 13. As DNA, the CDR3 is TGCAGCGTCGCCACTATATGGGACAGGGGGTTCGAGCAGTACTTC. It translates to CSVATIWDRGFEQYF.

The rearrangement joins TRBV27 to TRBJ2-5; D is possibly TRBD1 (6 bases). The CDR3 length is 16 residues. Trimming left V 1 base short and J 5 bases short, with 17 bases between. Germline V gene data show CDR1 as MNHEY and CDR2 as SMNVEV (reference sequence). The CDR3 loop reads CASSLLGGDLWETQYF. The CDR3 nucleotides read TGTGCCAGCAGTTTATTAGGGGGAGACTTATGGGAGACCCAGTACTTC.

The rearrangement joins TRBV7-9 to TRBJ1-2; 8 bases are a match to TRBD1. J gave up 2 bases and V 1 base, and 3 bases lay outside the gene matches. There are 15 residues in the CDR3. Germline V gene data show CDR1 as SEHNR and CDR2 as FQNEAQ (reference sequence). The CDR3 spells CASSLGQGTNYGYTF. CDR3 nucleotide sequence: TGTGCCAGCAGCTTAGGACAGGGGACCAACTATGGCTACACCTTC.

The chain has TRBV20-1 and TRBJ2-1, with D possibly TRBD2 on 6 matching bases. The V and J ends lost 7 bases and 3 bases respectively, with 7 bases between them. This CDR3 comprises 11 residues. From germline, CDR1 is DFQATT and CDR2 SNEGSKA (reference sequence). The CDR3 region has the DNA TGCAGTGTAGCGGACTACAATGAGCAGTTCTTC. Translated: CSVADYNEQFF.

The chain has TRBV4-1 and TRBJ2-1; 8 bases fit TRBD2. The ends lost 1 base at V and 6 bases at J; junction bases unmatched: 8. Germline V lookup: CDR1 MGHRA, CDR2 YSYEKL. The CDR3 contains 16 residues. In nucleotides, the CDR3 is TGCGCCAGCAGCCAAGGAACCGGGACTAGATTCAATGAGCAGTTCTTC. It codes for CASSQGTGTRFNEQFF.

V usage is TRBV19 and J usage is TRBJ2-2; D is ambiguous. CDR1 and CDR2 (germline): LNHDA, SQIVND (reference sequence). The ends were cut back, 4 bases at V and 0 bases at J, with 6 bases in the middle. This CDR3 contains 14 residues. This CDR3 is CASSSRTNTGELFF. The CDR3 bases are TGTGCCAGTAGTAGCCGCACGAACACCGGGGAGCTGTTTTTT.

V is TRBV7-2 and J is TRBJ1-3; D may be TRBD1 (6 bases). The length of the CDR3 is 15 residues. Germline V gene data show CDR1 as SGHTA and CDR2 as FQGNSA. Trimming cost V 3 bases and J 2 bases, with 11 bases left between them. CDR3 in amino acids: CASSFGTPPGNTIYF. The CDR3 coding sequence is TGTGCCAGCAGCTTTGGGACACCCCCTGGAAACACCATATATTTT. Variable domain in full (rest from reference TRBV7-2 and TRBJ1-3): GAGVSQSPSNKVTEKGKDVELRCDPISGHTALYWYRQSLGQGLEFLIYFQGNSAPDKSGLPSDRFSAERTGGSVSTLTIQRTQQEDSAVYLCASSFGTPPGNTIYFGEGSWLTVV.